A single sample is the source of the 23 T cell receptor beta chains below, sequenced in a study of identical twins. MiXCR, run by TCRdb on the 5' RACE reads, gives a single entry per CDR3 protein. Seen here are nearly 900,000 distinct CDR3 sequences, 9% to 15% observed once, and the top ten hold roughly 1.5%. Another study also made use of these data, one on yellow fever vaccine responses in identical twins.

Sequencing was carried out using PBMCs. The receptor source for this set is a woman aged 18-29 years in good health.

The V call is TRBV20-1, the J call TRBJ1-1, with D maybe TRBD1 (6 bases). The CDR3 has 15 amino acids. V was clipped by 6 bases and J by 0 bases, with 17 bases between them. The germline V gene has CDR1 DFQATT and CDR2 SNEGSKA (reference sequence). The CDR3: CSALGQILLNTEAFF. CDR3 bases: TGCAGTGCCCTAGGACAGATCTTGCTGAACACTGAAGCTTTCTTT.

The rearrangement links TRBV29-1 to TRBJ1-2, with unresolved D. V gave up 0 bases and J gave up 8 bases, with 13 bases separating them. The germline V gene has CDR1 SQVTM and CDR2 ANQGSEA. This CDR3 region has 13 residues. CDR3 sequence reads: CSVEDDTDGGYTF. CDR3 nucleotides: TGCAGCGTTGAAGACGATACAGATGGCGGCTACACCTTC.

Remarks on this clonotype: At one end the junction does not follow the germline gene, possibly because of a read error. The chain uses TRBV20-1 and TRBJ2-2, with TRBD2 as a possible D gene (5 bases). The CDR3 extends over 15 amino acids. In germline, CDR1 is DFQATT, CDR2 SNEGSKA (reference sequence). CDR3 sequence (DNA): TGCTGTGCTAGTAAGGCAGGAGGTCACACCGGGGAGCTGTTTTTT. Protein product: CCASKAGGHTGELFF.

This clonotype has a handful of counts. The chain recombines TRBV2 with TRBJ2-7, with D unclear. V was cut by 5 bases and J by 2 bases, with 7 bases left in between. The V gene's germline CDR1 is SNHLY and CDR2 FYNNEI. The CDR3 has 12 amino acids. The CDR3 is CASSLSTYEQYV. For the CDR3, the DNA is TGTGCCAGCAGTCTTTCAACCTACGAGCAGTACGTC.

This CDR3 is CADPSGTDEEQPQHF. CDR3 nucleotides: TGTGCCGACCCGTCCGGGACAGACGAGGAACAGCCCCAGCATTTT. The chain couples TRBV2 to TRBJ1-5; 7 bases fit TRBD1. The CDR3 has 15 amino acids. Germline CDR1 reads SNHLY; CDR2 reads FYNNEI. Trimming took 11 bases from V and 7 from J; bases not matched to a gene: 17.

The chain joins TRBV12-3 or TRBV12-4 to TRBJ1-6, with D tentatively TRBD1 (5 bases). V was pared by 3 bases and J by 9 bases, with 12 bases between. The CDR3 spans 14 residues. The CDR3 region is CASSFQGRGSPLHF. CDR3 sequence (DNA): TGTGCCAGCAGTTTTCAGGGAAGGGGTTCACCCCTCCACTTT.

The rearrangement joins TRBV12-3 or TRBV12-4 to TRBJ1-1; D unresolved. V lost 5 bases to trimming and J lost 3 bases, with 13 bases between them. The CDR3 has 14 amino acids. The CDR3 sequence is CASSPNRADTEAFF. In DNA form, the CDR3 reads TGTGCCAGCAGTCCAAACCGGGCTGACACTGAAGCTTTCTTT.

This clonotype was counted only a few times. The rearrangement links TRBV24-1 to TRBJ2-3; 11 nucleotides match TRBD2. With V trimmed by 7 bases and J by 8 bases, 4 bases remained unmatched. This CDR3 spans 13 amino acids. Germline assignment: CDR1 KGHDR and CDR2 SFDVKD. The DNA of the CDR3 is TGTGCCACCAGACTAGCGGGGGAGGGTACGCAGTATTTT. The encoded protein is CATRLAGEGTQYF.

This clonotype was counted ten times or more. The CDR3 sequence: CASSRDSTQGYGYTF. The CDR3 DNA follows: TGTGCCAGCAGCCGGGACTCAACTCAGGGCTATGGCTACACCTTC. This sequence joins TRBV12-3 or TRBV12-4 and TRBJ1-2, with D maybe TRBD1 (5 bases). V lost 6 bases and J 4 bases, leaving 18 bases between the germline ends. This CDR3 region has 15 residues.

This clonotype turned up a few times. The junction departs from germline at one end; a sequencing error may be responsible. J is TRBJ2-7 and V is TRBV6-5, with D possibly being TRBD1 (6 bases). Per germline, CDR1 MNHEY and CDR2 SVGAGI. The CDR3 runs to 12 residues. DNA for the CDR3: TGTGCCAGCAGTCGTCGCCAGGGGCCACCCCACTTC. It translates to CASSRRQGPPHF.

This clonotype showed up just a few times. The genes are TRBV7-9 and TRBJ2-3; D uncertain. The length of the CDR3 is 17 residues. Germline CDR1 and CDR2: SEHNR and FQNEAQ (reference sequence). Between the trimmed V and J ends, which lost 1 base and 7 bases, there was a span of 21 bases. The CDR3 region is CASSLGFLAREGNTQYF. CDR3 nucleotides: TGTGCCAGCAGCTTAGGTTTTTTGGCGAGAGAAGGAAATACGCAGTATTTT.

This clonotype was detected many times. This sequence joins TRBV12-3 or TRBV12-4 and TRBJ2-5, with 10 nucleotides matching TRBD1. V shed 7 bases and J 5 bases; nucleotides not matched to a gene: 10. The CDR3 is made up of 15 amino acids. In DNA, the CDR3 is TGTGCCAGCACTGCCGGGACAGGGGATTGGGAGACCCAGTACTTC. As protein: CASTAGTGDWETQYF.

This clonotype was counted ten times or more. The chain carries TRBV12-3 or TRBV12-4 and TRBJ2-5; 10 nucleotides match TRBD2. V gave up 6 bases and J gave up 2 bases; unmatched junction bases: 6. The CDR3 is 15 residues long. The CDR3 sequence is CASRFGSGRQETQYF. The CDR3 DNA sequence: TGTGCCAGCAGATTTGGTAGCGGGAGGCAAGAGACCCAGTACTTC.

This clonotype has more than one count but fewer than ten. Here the CDR3 DNA reads TGCAGTGCTAGATGGGACGCGGGGACTGAAGCTTTCTTT. Translated: CSARWDAGTEAFF. The chain recombines TRBV20-1 with TRBJ1-1; perhaps TRBD1 as D (5 bases). The CDR3 runs 13 residues. V dropped 2 bases and J dropped 5 bases, with 12 bases sitting between them. Per germline, CDR1 DFQATT and CDR2 SNEGSKA (reference sequence).

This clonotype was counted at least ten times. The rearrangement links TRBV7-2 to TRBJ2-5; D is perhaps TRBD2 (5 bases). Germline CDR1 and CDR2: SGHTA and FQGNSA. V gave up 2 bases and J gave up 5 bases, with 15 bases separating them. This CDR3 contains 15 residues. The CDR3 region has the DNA TGTGCCAGCAGCTTAAATGGAGCACCGGGGGAGACCCAGTACTTC. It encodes CASSLNGAPGETQYF.

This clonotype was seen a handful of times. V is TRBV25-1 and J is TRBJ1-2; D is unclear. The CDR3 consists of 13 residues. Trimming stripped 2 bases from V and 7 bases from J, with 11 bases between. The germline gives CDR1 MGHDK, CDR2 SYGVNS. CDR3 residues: CASSEGTNRGYTF. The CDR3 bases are TGTGCCAGCAGTGAAGGCACTAATCGTGGCTACACCTTC.

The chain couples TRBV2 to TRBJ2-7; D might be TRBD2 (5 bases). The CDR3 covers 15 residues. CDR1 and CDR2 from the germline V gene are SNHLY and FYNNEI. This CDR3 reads CASSEARVLGAEHYV. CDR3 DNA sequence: TGTGCCAGCAGTGAAGCGCGGGTACTCGGAGCCGAGCATTACGTC.

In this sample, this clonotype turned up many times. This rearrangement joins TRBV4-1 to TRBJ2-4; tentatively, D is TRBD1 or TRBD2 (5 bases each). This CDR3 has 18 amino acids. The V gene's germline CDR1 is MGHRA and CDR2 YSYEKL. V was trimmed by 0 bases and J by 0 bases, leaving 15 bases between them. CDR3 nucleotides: TGCGCCAGCAGCCAAGATGGGCAGGGAGTACTAGCCAAAAACATTCAGTACTTC. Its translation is CASSQDGQGVLAKNIQYF.

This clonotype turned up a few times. The CDR3 DNA reads TGTGCCAGCAGCCAAGAGGAGGTATCCTACAATGAGCAGTTCTTC. Protein product: CASSQEEVSYNEQFF. The chain carries TRBV3-1 and TRBJ2-1; a weak D match, TRBD2 (5 bases). V was shortened by 0 bases and J by 1 base, with 7 bases between the two germline ends. The CDR3 contains 15 residues. Germline-derived CDR1 and CDR2 are LGHDT and YNNKEL (reference sequence).

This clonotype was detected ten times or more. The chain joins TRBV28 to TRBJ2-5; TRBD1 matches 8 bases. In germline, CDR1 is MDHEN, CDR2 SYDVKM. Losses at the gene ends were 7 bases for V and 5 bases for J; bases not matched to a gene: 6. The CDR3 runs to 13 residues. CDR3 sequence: CASKDRVWETQYF. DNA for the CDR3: TGTGCCAGCAAGGACAGGGTTTGGGAGACCCAGTACTTC.

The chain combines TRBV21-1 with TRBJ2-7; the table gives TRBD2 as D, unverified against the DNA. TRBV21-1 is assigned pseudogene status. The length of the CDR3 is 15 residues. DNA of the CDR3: TGTGCCAGCAGCAAAGAACAAGGGCCGCGCAGTGGGCAGTACGTC. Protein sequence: CASSKEQGPRSGQYV.

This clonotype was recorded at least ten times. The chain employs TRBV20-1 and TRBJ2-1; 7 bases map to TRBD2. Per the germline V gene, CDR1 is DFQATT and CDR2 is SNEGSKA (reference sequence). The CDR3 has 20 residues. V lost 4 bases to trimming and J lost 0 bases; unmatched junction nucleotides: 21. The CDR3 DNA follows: TGCAGTGCTATCGTTCCTGCGGGGTGGGAGGGCCTTAGCTCCTACAATGAGCAGTTCTTC. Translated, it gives CSAIVPAGWEGLSSYNEQFF.

The CDR3 reads CASSFRDRPYEQYF. The CDR3 DNA is TGTGCCAGCAGCTTCCGTGACAGACCCTACGAGCAGTACTTC. This rearrangement joins TRBV11-2 to TRBJ2-7; D might be TRBD1 (5 bases). Germline V gene lookup returns CDR1 SGHAT and CDR2 FQNNGV. V lost 3 bases and J lost 2, with 11 bases in between. The CDR3 has 14 residues.